The next 26 T cell receptor beta chains were all read from a single sample in a study of tumor and adjacent non-tumor tissue in lung cancer. This sample's RNA came from whole unsorted tissue. The normal lung tissue was taken more than 3 cm from the tumor edge. Three rounds of nested PCR, following a modified ARM-PCR protocol, produced the TCRbeta library. One entry per CDR3 protein results from TCRdb running MiXCR on the multiplex PCR reads. The table has approximately 110,000 distinct CDR3 sequences, roughly three fifths seen once. Sequencing input: distant non-tumor lung tissue. The receptor set was obtained from a man aged 60 to 75 with non-small cell lung cancer.

This clonotype was picked up a small number of times. V and J are TRBV18 and TRBJ2-2, with 8 nucleotides matching TRBD1. The CDR3 totals 16 residues. The germline gives CDR1 KGHSH, CDR2 LQKENI. With V trimmed by 6 bases and J by 0 bases, 6 bases remained unmatched. CDR3 region: CASSAGTGSNTGELFF. CDR3 DNA sequence: TGTGCCAGCTCCGCCGGGACAGGATCGAACACCGGGGAGCTGTTTTTT.

As regards this clonotype: A much larger clone sits a single nucleotide away, making a read error possible. This rearrangement joins TRBV20-1 to TRBJ2-2; 10 bases agree with TRBD2. Germline V gene sequence: CDR1 DFQATT, CDR2 SNEGSKA (reference sequence). The CDR3 is 15 residues long. The CDR3 DNA sequence: TGCAATGCTGGCAGCGGGGGGGCCGCGGTCGGGGAGCTGTTTTTT. Amino acid sequence: CNAGSGGAAVGELFF.

The J gene is TRBJ2-7, the V gene TRBV4-2; D gene uncertain. CDR1 and CDR2 (germline): LGHNA, YNFKEQ. This CDR3 has 15 amino acids. The CDR3 DNA is TGTGTGAGCAGCCAATCGGATGACCGCTCCTACGAGCAGTACTTC. Translated: CVSSQSDDRSYEQYF.

In regard to this clonotype: One end of the junction does not line up with germline, which may come from a read error. The rearrangement uses TRBV6-6 and TRBJ2-3, with 11 bases lining up with TRBD2. This CDR3 is built from 18 residues. Germline values: CDR1 MNHNY, CDR2 SVGAGI (reference sequence). As DNA, the CDR3 is TGTGTCAGCAGTCTCCTTGGACTAGCGGGTGACGGAGTAGATACGCAGTATTTT. It codes for CVSSLLGLAGDGVDTQYF.

The chain recombines TRBV5-1 with TRBJ2-5, with a tentative D call TRBD2 (5 bases). V lost 4 bases and J lost 1, with 11 bases in between. Germline CDR1 and CDR2: SGHRS and YFSETQ. The CDR3 runs to 14 residues. CDR3 sequence: CASSRSGIQETQYF. CDR3 DNA sequence: TGCGCCAGCAGCCGGTCCGGGATCCAAGAGACCCAGTACTTC.

The rearrangement joins TRBV29-1 to TRBJ2-3; TRBD2 aligns across 15 bases. The CDR3 loop spans 17 amino acids. Germline loops: CDR1 SQVTM, CDR2 ANQGSEA. CDR3 sequence: CRVEGTSGGRSIDTQYF. In DNA, the CDR3 is TGCAGAGTCGAAGGGACTAGCGGGGGGAGGAGTATAGATACGCAGTATTTT.

This clonotype was observed many times. The chain is built from TRBV6-2 or TRBV6-3 and TRBJ2-7; tentatively, D is TRBD1 or TRBD2 (5 bases each). The germline gives CDR1 MNHEY, CDR2 SVGEGT. The CDR3 has 14 amino acids. Trimming pared 2 bases from V and 2 bases from J, leaving 10 bases between. The CDR3 reads CASSYRDGAYEQYF. The CDR3 nucleotides read TGTGCCAGCAGTTACCGGGACGGAGCCTACGAGCAGTACTTC.

The chain joins TRBV6-5 to TRBJ1-2; tentatively, D is TRBD1 (5 bases). The length of the CDR3 is 15 residues. V lost 4 bases, J lost 4 bases, and 16 bases lay in between. The germline V gene encodes CDR1 MNHEY and CDR2 SVGAGI. This CDR3 is CASSSRAEEAYGYTF. CDR3 in DNA: TGTGCCAGCAGTTCCAGGGCTGAGGAGGCCTATGGCTACACCTTC.

As concerns this clonotype: Germline and junction disagree at one end, which may indicate a read error. The gene calls are TRBV11-1 and TRBJ2-7, with D perhaps given as TRBD1 or TRBD2 (5 bases each). Per the germline V gene, CDR1 is SGHAT and CDR2 is FQDESV (reference sequence). The CDR3 has 13 amino acids. The CDR3 DNA follows: TGCGCCGGCAGCTTAGAGGGGATCTACGAGCAGTATTTC. Translation: CAGSLEGIYEQYF.

As for this clonotype: This may stem from a read error, because a much larger clone lies one nucleotide away. V usage is TRBV7-8 and J usage is TRBJ1-5; D not resolved. Germline V gene data show CDR1 as SGHVS and CDR2 as FQNEAQ. The CDR3 sequence is 16 residues long. Trimming shortened V by 1 base and J by 5 bases, and 15 bases separated the two germline ends. CDR3 sequence reads: CASSLEGLGSDQPQHF. CDR3 sequence (DNA): TGTGCCAGCAGCTTAGAGGGCTTGGGGAGCGATCAGCCCCAGCATTTT. Drawing the rest from reference TRBV7-8 and TRBJ1-5, the complete variable domain is GAGVSQSPRYKVAKRGQDVALRCDPISGHVSLFWYQQALGQGPEFLTYFQNEAQLDKSGLPSDRFFAERPEGSVSTLKIQRTQQEDSAVYLCASSLEGLGSDQPQHFGDGTRLSIL.

As regards this clonotype: One junction end does not reproduce the germline sequence, and a read error may be involved. CDR3 sequence reads: CAGSFGTATDTKYF. CDR3 in DNA: TGTGCCGGCAGTTTTGGGACAGCCACAGATACGAAGTATTTT. The chain carries TRBV12-3 or TRBV12-4 and TRBJ2-3; 7 bases are shared with TRBD1. This CDR3 is built from 14 residues.

This clonotype was detected ten times or more. The CDR3 does not close with the conserved phenylalanine or tryptophan, likely indicating a read error. This chain connects TRBV30 to TRBJ2-7, with 8 nucleotides matching TRBD2. The trim removed 5 bases at V and 2 bases at J, leaving 8 bases unmatched. The length of the CDR3 is 14 residues. Germline-derived CDR1 and CDR2 are GTSNPN and SVGIG (reference sequence). CDR3 sequence reads: CAWEGRGGTYEQYL. The DNA for the CDR3 is TGTGCCTGGGAAGGACGGGGGGGCACCTACGAGCAGTACCTC.

This clonotype has at least ten counts. Given the absence of the conserved phenylalanine or tryptophan at the CDR3 end, a read error is likely. The V gene is TRBV6-1, the J gene TRBJ1-2; D is uncertain. The CDR3 is 12 amino acids. V was cut by 8 bases and J by 3 bases, with 10 bases left in between. The germline gives CDR1 MNHNS, CDR2 SASEGT. DNA of the CDR3: TGTGCCAGCTCCTTAGGCTACTATGGCTACACCTCC. This codes for CASSLGYYGYTS.

This clonotype was seen once. The genes are TRBV6-2 or TRBV6-3 and TRBJ1-5; maybe TRBD1 (6 bases). Trimming took off 2 bases at V and 11 bases at J, with 16 bases between the two ends. This CDR3 is built from 14 residues. Looked up from germline, CDR1 is MNHEY and CDR2 is SVGEGT. This CDR3 reads CASSYGGGGPSQHF. CDR3 DNA: TGTGCCAGCAGTTACGGGGGTGGGGGGCCGTCCCAGCATTTT.

A note on this clonotype: A much larger clone sits a single nucleotide away, making a read error possible. The rearrangement links TRBV20-1 to TRBJ2-3, with 12 bases identical to TRBD2. The CDR3 sequence is 15 residues long. Germline CDR1 is DFQATT and CDR2 is SNEGSKA (reference sequence). J lost 6 bases, V lost 7 bases, and 11 bases had no gene match. The CDR3 DNA reads TGCAGTGTCAATCTAGCGGGGGGGCCCTGGGATACGCAGTATTTT. Protein product: CSVNLAGGPWDTQYF.

This clonotype showed up many times. The chain employs TRBV29-1 and TRBJ2-6; D might be TRBD1 or TRBD2, each matching 5 bases. The CDR3 consists of 20 residues. Germline assignment: CDR1 SQVTM and CDR2 ANQGSEA. The CDR3: CRPLDPTGRAGSSGANVLTF. CDR3 coding DNA: TGCAGACCTCTAGACCCTACAGGAAGGGCGGGTTCTTCTGGGGCCAACGTCCTGACTTTC.

Notes on this clonotype: Relative to the germline gene, one junction end is altered; a read error may explain this. The J gene is TRBJ2-3, the V gene TRBV20-1; 9 nucleotides agree with TRBD2. Germline CDR1 reads DFQATT; CDR2 reads SNEGSKA (reference sequence). CDR3 length equals 19 residues. The CDR3 here is CSARELSGRGAGSTDTQYF. CDR3 DNA: TGCAGTGCTAGAGAACTTAGCGGGAGAGGGGCTGGTAGCACAGACACGCAGTATTTT.

Regarding this clonotype: Given a much more abundant clone one base away, this may be a read error. The chain uses TRBV7-3 and TRBJ1-3; no clear D. The germline gives CDR1 SGHTA, CDR2 FQGTGA. This CDR3 has 14 amino acids. The CDR3, as DNA: TGTGCCAGCAGCTTAGACCCCTCTGGAAGCACCATATATTTT. This translates into CASSLDPSGSTIYF.

About this clonotype: This CDR3 is missing its conserved last phenylalanine or tryptophan, likely due to a read error. The J gene is TRBJ1-2, the V gene TRBV6-2 or TRBV6-3; D may be TRBD1 (5 bases). The V gene lost 6 bases and the J gene lost 7 bases, with 15 bases spanning the gap. Per germline, CDR1 MNHEY and CDR2 SVGEGT. The CDR3 contains 13 residues. CDR3 sequence (DNA): TGTGCCAGCAGCGACAGCGGCCTCTTTGGCTACACCCTC. This gives the protein CASSDSGLFGYTL.

This chain uses TRBV7-9 with TRBJ1-5; possibly TRBD1 for D (5 bases). Germline V CDR1 and CDR2: SEHNR, FQNEAQ (reference sequence). This CDR3 comprises 16 residues. Trimming stripped 1 base from V and 2 bases from J, with 12 bases between. CDR3 amino acids: CASSLDGTGGNQPQHF. The CDR3 nucleotides are TGTGCCAGCAGCTTAGACGGGACGGGTGGCAATCAGCCCCAGCATTTT.

This clonotype was recorded many times. V is TRBV12-3 or TRBV12-4 and J is TRBJ1-1; 9 bases align to TRBD1. V shed 6 bases, J shed 4 bases, and the junction held 3 bases outside the gene matches. The CDR3 covers 13 residues. CDR3 bases: TGTGCCAGCAGGCCGACAGGGGGCACTGAAGCTTTCTTT. Translation: CASRPTGGTEAFF.

This clonotype was picked up one time. The chain employs TRBV4-1 and TRBJ1-2; D is possibly TRBD1 (6 bases). The germline V gene has CDR1 MGHRA and CDR2 YSYEKL. The CDR3 loop spans 18 amino acids. The V end was cut by 4 bases, the J end by 11 bases, with 32 bases between. The CDR3 spells CASSPMGNQFAGDERYTF. For the CDR3, the DNA is TGCGCCAGCAGCCCCATGGGTAATCAGTTTGCAGGGGATGAACGTTACACCTTC.

Remarks on this clonotype: A much larger clone differs from this one at a single base, so this may be a read error. This chain joins TRBV20-1 and TRBJ2-7; D might be TRBD2 (5 bases). The CDR3 is 15 amino acids. The germline V gene has CDR1 DFQATT and CDR2 SNEGSKA (reference sequence). V lost 5 bases and J 8 bases, leaving 25 bases between the germline ends. CDR3 sequence (DNA): TGCAGTGCTCCCGGTCTCATGGACGGGTTCGGGAAGCAGTACTTC. It specifies CSAPGLMDGFGKQYF.

On this clonotype: A read error may produce the germline difference seen at one junction end. The chain couples TRBV14 to TRBJ1-2, with no clear D. The CDR3 is 13 amino acids. Germline CDR1 reads SGHDN; CDR2 reads FVKESK. The CDR3 here is CASCQDLESGYTF. CDR3 DNA: TGTGCCAGCTGCCAAGATTTGGAGAGTGGCTACACATTC.

There are many counts of this clonotype. The V gene is TRBV20-1, the J gene TRBJ2-3; D is possibly TRBD2 (6 bases). The V gene lost 6 bases and the J gene lost 4 bases, with 14 bases spanning the gap. Germline loops: CDR1 DFQATT, CDR2 SNEGSKA (reference sequence). This CDR3 region has 13 residues. CDR3 residues: CSAPPSASDTQYF. The CDR3 bases are TGCAGTGCCCCCCCTAGCGCCTCAGATACGCAGTATTTT.

As to this clonotype: At one end the junction does not follow the germline gene, possibly because of a read error. The rearrangement uses TRBV4-2 and TRBJ2-1; D unclear. Germline V gene data show CDR1 as LGHNA and CDR2 as YNFKEQ. CDR3 length equals 16 residues. The CDR3 sequence is CAGSQDVVEGYNEQFF. DNA for the CDR3: TGTGCCGGCAGCCAAGATGTGGTGGAAGGGTACAATGAGCAGTTCTTC.